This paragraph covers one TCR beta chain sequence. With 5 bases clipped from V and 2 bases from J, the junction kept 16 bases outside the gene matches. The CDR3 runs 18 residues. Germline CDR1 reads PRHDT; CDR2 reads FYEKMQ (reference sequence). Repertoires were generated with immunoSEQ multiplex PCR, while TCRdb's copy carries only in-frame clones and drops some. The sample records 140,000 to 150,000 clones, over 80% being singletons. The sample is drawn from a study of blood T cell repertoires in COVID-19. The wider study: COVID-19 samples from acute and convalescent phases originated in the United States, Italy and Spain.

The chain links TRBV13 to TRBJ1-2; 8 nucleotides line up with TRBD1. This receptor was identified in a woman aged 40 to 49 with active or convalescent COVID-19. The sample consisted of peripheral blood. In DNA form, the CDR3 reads TGTGCCAGCAGCCGCCTCGACAGGGGACCAGAACTGAACTATGGCTACACCTTC. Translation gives CASSRLDRGPELNYGYTF.